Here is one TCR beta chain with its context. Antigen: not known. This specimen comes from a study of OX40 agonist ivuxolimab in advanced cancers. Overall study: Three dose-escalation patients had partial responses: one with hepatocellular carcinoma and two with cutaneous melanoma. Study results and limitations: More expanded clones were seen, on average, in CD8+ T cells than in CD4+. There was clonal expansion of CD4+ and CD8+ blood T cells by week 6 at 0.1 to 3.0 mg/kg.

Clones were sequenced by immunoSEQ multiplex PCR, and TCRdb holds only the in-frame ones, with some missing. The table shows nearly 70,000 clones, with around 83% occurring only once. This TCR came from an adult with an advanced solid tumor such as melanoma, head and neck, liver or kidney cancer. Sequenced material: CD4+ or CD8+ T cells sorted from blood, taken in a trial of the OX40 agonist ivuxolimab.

CDR3 residues: CATGGQGATDTQYF. The CDR3 DNA follows: TGTGCCACCGGTGGGCAGGGGGCGACAGATACGCAGTATTTT. V usage is TRBV6-5 and J usage is TRBJ2-3; 8 nucleotides align to TRBD1. V lost 10 bases to trimming and J lost 3 bases; unmatched junction nucleotides: 9. This CDR3 region has 14 residues. CDR1 is MNHEY and CDR2 is SVGAGI in the germline V gene.